This TCR beta chain appears in the sequencing data of a study of shared clonotypes between healthy human individuals. Study background: Each donor's CD8 memory used one plate, CD8 naive two, each CD4 subset three. Study outcomes and limitations: Compared with clonotypes that all four donors shared, non-shared clonotypes had lower generation probabilities.

V lost 2 bases, J lost 2 bases, and 10 bases lay in between. Per the germline V gene, CDR1 is SGHDT and CDR2 is YYEEEE. This CDR3 contains 14 residues. Naive CD8 cells lacked CD45RO and underwent positive selection for CCR7, leaving out terminally differentiated effector memory CD45RA+ cells. Some clones are missing from TCRdb's copy, which holds only in-frame ones; the method was immunoSEQ multiplex PCR. This table holds around 2,000,000 clones, about 94% found once. As to this clone: The antigen remains undetermined.

Sequencing used naive CD8+ T cells sorted from blood. The receptor was isolated from a man aged 18 to 29 in good health. This chain uses TRBV5-6 with TRBJ1-2, with TRBD1 as a possible D gene (5 bases). CDR3 sequence reads: CASSFGTVNYGYTF. For the CDR3, the DNA is TGTGCCAGCAGCTTTGGGACGGTCAACTATGGCTACACCTTC.